This T cell receptor (beta chain) was sequenced during a study of blood T cells in healthy people across ages. As for the study in general: Through template switching, about one barcoded beta molecule was captured per two T cells, as measured in model experiments.

Study-wide results and limits: Both naive CD4+ cell counts and diversity were greater in long-lived donors than in aged donors. While age rose, TCR beta diversity per million T cells dropped in a roughly linear way.

Germline V CDR1 and CDR2: SGHTA, FQGNSA. Unmatched junction bases numbered 9, after V lost 1 base and J lost 3 bases. This CDR3 has 19 residues. Through a sample-barcoded 5' primer and a J-beta primer mix, a second PCR was run for roughly 6 to 11 cycles. TCRdb fed the 5' RACE reads into MiXCR, producing one record per CDR3 protein. The table lists about 1.7 million distinct CDR3 sequences, under 30% of them singletons. This clonotype was counted ten times or more. The antigen is not known. The material sequenced was blood. The receptor was derived from a woman in her 30s in good health. V and J are TRBV7-2 and TRBJ2-1; 13 positions agree with TRBD2. The CDR3 nucleotides are TGTGCCAGCAGCTTAGTTGGACTAGCGGGGGCCCCGGGCTACAATGAGCAGTTCTTC. This gives the protein CASSLVGLAGAPGYNEQFF.